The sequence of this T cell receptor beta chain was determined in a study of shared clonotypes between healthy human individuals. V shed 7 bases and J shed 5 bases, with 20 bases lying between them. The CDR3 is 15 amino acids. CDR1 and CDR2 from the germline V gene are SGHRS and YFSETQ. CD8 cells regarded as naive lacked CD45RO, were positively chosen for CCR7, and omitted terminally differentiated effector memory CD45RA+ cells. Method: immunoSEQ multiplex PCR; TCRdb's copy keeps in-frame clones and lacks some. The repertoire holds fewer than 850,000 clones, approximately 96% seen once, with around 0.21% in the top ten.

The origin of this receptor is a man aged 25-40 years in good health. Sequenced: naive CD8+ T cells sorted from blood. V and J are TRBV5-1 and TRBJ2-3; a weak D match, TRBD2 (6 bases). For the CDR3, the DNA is TGCGCCAGCGCGGGGACCCCCGGGGTGGGAGATACGCAGTATTTT. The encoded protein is CASAGTPGVGDTQYF.